This T cell receptor (beta chain) came from a study of blood T cell repertoires in COVID-19. The CDR3 extends over 16 amino acids. Germline V gene sequence: CDR1 LNHDA, CDR2 SQIVND (reference sequence). Germline trimming cut 8 bases from V and 2 bases from J; bases unmatched to any gene: 13. Sequencing was performed with immunoSEQ multiplex PCR; in TCRdb, only in-frame clones are kept and a portion is missing. The top ten clones hold about 0.93% of a sample with approximately 250,000 clones, roughly 84% of them seen once. The chain has TRBV19 and TRBJ1-2, with TRBD1 identical over 8 bases. This TCR derives from a man in his forties or fifties with acute or convalescent COVID-19. The sample taken for sequencing was peripheral blood. The CDR3 DNA reads TGTGCCAGTCGGGGGACAGGTTACCAAACAAACTATGGCTACACCTTC. Its translation is CASRGTGYQTNYGYTF. The complete variable domain, with remaining parts taken from reference TRBV19 and TRBJ1-2, reads DGGITQSPKYLFRKEGQNVTLSCEQNLNHDAMYWYRQDPGQGLRLIYYSQIVNDFQKGDIAEGYSVSREKKESFPLTVTSAQKNPTAFYLCASRGTGYQTNYGYTFGSGTRLTVV.